This T cell receptor (beta chain) was found in a study of cytomegalovirus exposure and HLA in healthy donors. As to this clone: What it recognizes is unknown.

Findings and caveats of the study: Clusters of TCRs from the first cohort tended to co-occur in the roughly 120 validation repertoires (as a later analysis found).

TCRdb's copy holds only in-frame clones and misses some; the assay was immunoSEQ multiplex PCR. Seen here are roughly 190,000 clones, more than 75% observed once, and the top ten hold roughly 7%. These donors were members of the roughly 120-subject validation cohort, a group separate from the roughly 670-subject first cohort. The ends lost 10 bases at V and 2 bases at J; junction bases unmatched: 10. The CDR3 loop spans 14 amino acids. Germline V gene sequence: CDR1 SGHTA, CDR2 FQGTGA. Material: PBMCs. The J gene is TRBJ1-1, the V gene TRBV7-3, with TRBD1 identical over 7 bases. This receptor was obtained from a man aged 25 to 45 in good health and CMV-seropositive. DNA of the CDR3: TGTGCCACCAGTGGGACAGCGGTAAACACTGAAGCTTTCTTT. Translation gives CATSGTAVNTEAFF.